These T cell receptor beta chains were read from a single sample in a study of T cells expressing NK-cell markers. With the 5' RACE reads reprocessed, TCRdb shows one record per CDR3 protein and no DNA. The table lists about 460,000 distinct CDR3 sequences. Sequenced material: blood T cells: a sorted CD56 or NKG2C T cell subset, CD4+ or CD8+ T cells, or bulk PBMC T cells (not recorded which). These receptors were obtained from a woman aged 45-65 years in good health. Each CDR3 is given with its conserved first and last residue.

length: 14
J: TRBJ1-1
V: TRBV20-1
CDR3: CSATRQGVNTEAFF

length: 14
J: TRBJ1-2
V: TRBV12-3/TRBV12-4
CDR3: CASSLGHRVMGYTF

length: 12
J: TRBJ2-5
V: TRBV2
CDR3: CASSSPRETQYF

length: 12
J: TRBJ2-3
V: TRBV6-5
CDR3: CASISGGDTQYF

length: 15
J: TRBJ1-4
V: TRBV7-6
CDR3: CASSLDGDPDEKLFF

length: 15
J: TRBJ2-2
V: TRBV25-1
CDR3: CASTLRGLATGELFF

length: 16
J: TRBJ2-5
V: TRBV25-1
CDR3: CASSDRSSGSGETQYF

length: 12
J: TRBJ2-1
V: TRBV7-9
CDR3: CASSTGTGALFF

length: 14
J: TRBJ2-2
V: TRBV3-1
CDR3: CASSQGLIGGELFF

length: 15
J: TRBJ2-1
V: TRBV5-1
CDR3: CASSLVGVGGSEQFF

length: 14
J: TRBJ2-1
V: TRBV15
CDR3: CATSRTSGINEQFF

length: 14
J: TRBJ2-5
V: TRBV5-1
CDR3: CASSTQEGRKTQYF

length: 16
J: TRBJ2-3
V: TRBV5-5
CDR3: CASSPQRSTFSDTQYF

length: 14
J: TRBJ1-2
V: TRBV29-1
CDR3: CSGSKGLGTYGYTF

length: 16
J: TRBJ2-5
V: TRBV5-1
CDR3: CASSLSAGGPRETQYF

length: 13
J: TRBJ2-1
V: TRBV3-1
CDR3: CASSQGDGNEQFF